The source of this TCR beta chain is a study of CD8 T cells in ankylosing spondylitis. Study findings and constraints: Existing reports had already noted some motif variants in reactive arthritis synovial fluid and blood.

Per the germline V gene, CDR1 is DFQATT and CDR2 is SNEGSKA (reference sequence). The CDR3 spans 13 residues. V was clipped by 6 bases and J by 5 bases, with 16 bases between them. Using its own MiXCR run on the 5' RACE reads, TCRdb lists one record per CDR3 protein. The data contain some 140,000 distinct CDR3 sequences, 6.5% to 8.5% of them singletons. Points on this clonotype: Its antigen is not identified.

V gene TRBV20-1 combines with J gene TRBJ2-5; perhaps TRBD2 as D (6 bases). The sequenced sample consisted of synovial fluid, either unsorted or a sorted T cell fraction (not recorded which). The clonotype comes from a male donor with ankylosing spondylitis. The CDR3 sequence: CSAKTGGRETQYF. Written as DNA, the CDR3 is TGCAGTGCCAAGACTGGGGGGAGGGAGACCCAGTACTTC.